Below, 23 T cell receptor beta chains from the same sample are listed, as sequenced in a study of regulatory T cells in long-lasting Graves disease (dated by TCRdb to about 2021). The sample's time point, from its label and the paper: newly diagnosed GD, antithyroid drugs for less than 3 months. For both TCR sequencing and RNA sequencing, RNA was extracted from PBMCs in TRIzol. The receptor library was made with multiplex PCR. Sequencing instrument: Illumina HiSeq 4000. To build TCR beta libraries, CDR3 regions were amplified by Arm-PCR using iRepertoire HTBI primers. The raw public reads went through TCRdb reprocessing: fastp at Q25, MiXCR clone calling, in-frame beta chains kept. One record per CDR3 amino acid sequence lists the most common genes and DNA. The sample data list 350,000 to 450,000 distinct CDR3 sequences, and about 15% of these were observed just once. In total, the top ten clones hold roughly 8% of the sample.

This sample was also put to use in a study of T cells in Graves' hyperthyroidism and ophthalmopathy.

Sequences were derived from peripheral blood mononuclear cells (PBMCs), sampled at new diagnosis, from a patient treated with antithyroid drugs. The receptors derive from a middle-aged woman with Graves disease. Donor details come from another sample of the same person, matched by shared clones.

This clonotype was picked up many times. V is TRBV27 and J is TRBJ1-6; no reliable D call. Trimming cost V 3 bases and J 6 bases, with 6 bases left between them. Germline V gene sequence: CDR1 MNHEY, CDR2 SMNVEV (reference sequence). This CDR3 region has 13 residues. In DNA, the CDR3 is TGTGCCAGCAGTTTTTCAGCTAATTCACCCCTCCACTTT. Amino acid sequence: CASSFSANSPLHF.

This clonotype appeared many times. The chain joins TRBV30 to TRBJ2-5; the D gene is possibly TRBD1 (8 bases). Deletions cut 5 bases from V and 5 bases from J, with 15 bases between. Germline CDR1 reads GTSNPN; CDR2 reads SVGIG (reference sequence). This CDR3 has 13 amino acids. The CDR3 sequence is CAWQGARGETQYF. The DNA for the CDR3 is TGTGCCTGGCAGGGGGCGCGGGGGGAGACCCAGTACTTC. Variable domain in full (rest from reference TRBV30 and TRBJ2-5): SQTIHQWPATLVQPVGSPLSLECTVEGTSNPNLYWYRQAAGRGLQLLFYSVGIGQISSEVPQNLSASRPQDRQFILSSKKLLLSDSGFYLCAWQGARGETQYFGPGTRLLVL.

J is TRBJ1-1 and V is TRBV6-1; unclear D gene. V was shortened by 6 bases and J by 4 bases, with 9 bases between the two germline ends. Per the germline V gene, CDR1 is MNHNS and CDR2 is SASEGT. This CDR3 contains 12 residues. The CDR3 region is CASRVGPTEAFF. The CDR3 DNA sequence: TGTGCCAGCAGGGTAGGGCCCACTGAAGCTTTCTTT.

The chain has TRBV29-1 and TRBJ1-1, with 8 positions matching TRBD1. CDR1 SQVTM and CDR2 ANQGSEA come from the germline V gene. The junction had 5 bases not matched to a gene; V was cut back by 4 bases and J by 7 bases. CDR3 length: 12 amino acids. CDR3 bases: TGCAGCGTTGCAGGGGGCCGTCTTGAAGCTTTCTTT. Protein sequence: CSVAGGRLEAFF.

This clonotype was seen a few times. V is TRBV7-9 and J is TRBJ2-1, with D possibly TRBD2 on 5 matching bases. Germline V gene lookup returns CDR1 SEHNR and CDR2 FQNEAQ (reference sequence). The CDR3 runs to 18 residues. Trimming took off 1 base at V and 0 bases at J, with 16 bases between the two ends. Written as DNA, the CDR3 is TGTGCCAGCAGCTTAGAGTTAGGGCGGGTCGACTCCTACAATGAGCAGTTCTTC. It translates to CASSLELGRVDSYNEQFF. Drawing the rest from reference TRBV7-9 and TRBJ2-1, the complete variable domain is DTGVSQNPRHKITKRGQNVTFRCDPISEHNRLYWYRQTLGQGPEFLTYFQNEAQLEKSRLLSDRFSAERPKGSFSTLEIQRTEQGDSAMYLCASSLELGRVDSYNEQFFGPGTRLTVL.

This chain links TRBV12-3 or TRBV12-4 with TRBJ2-1; possibly TRBD2 for D (5 bases). V lost 5 bases to trimming and J lost 7 bases, with 21 bases between them. CDR3 length equals 16 residues. The CDR3 region has the DNA TGTGCCAGCAGTCCCCTGTGGGATGGGAGTCGGAATGAGCAGTTCTTC. It yields the protein CASSPLWDGSRNEQFF.

This clonotype came up many times. The chain employs TRBV20-1 and TRBJ2-7; 8 bases fit TRBD2. In germline, CDR1 is DFQATT, CDR2 SNEGSKA (reference sequence). The V and J ends lost 3 bases and 7 bases, in that order; junction bases with no gene match: 11. The CDR3 covers 14 residues. The CDR3 protein is CSASQAGGADEQYF. As DNA, the CDR3 is TGCAGTGCTAGTCAGGCGGGAGGCGCGGATGAGCAGTACTTC.

This clonotype was seen ten or more times. The rearrangement joins TRBV12-3 or TRBV12-4 to TRBJ2-3, with a tentative D call TRBD1 (5 bases). The germline V and J ends were trimmed by 5 bases and 0 bases, with 9 bases remaining between them. The CDR3 runs to 14 residues. DNA of the CDR3: TGTGCCAGCAGTCGGACACTGAGCACAGATACGCAGTATTTT. It yields the protein CASSRTLSTDTQYF.

In this sample, this clonotype turned up many times. The chain recombines TRBV20-1 with TRBJ2-3, with D possibly called TRBD1 or TRBD2 (5 bases each). The germline V gene has CDR1 DFQATT and CDR2 SNEGSKA (reference sequence). The CDR3 consists of 15 residues. Trimming stripped 4 bases from V and 0 bases from J, with 14 bases between. This chain's CDR3 is CSAITGTPSTDTQYF. In nucleotides, the CDR3 is TGCAGTGCTATTACCGGGACCCCGAGCACAGATACGCAGTATTTT.

This clonotype was seen at least ten times. V is TRBV28 and J is TRBJ2-1; D might be TRBD1 (5 bases). The CDR3 contains 16 residues. Deletions cut 0 bases from V and 2 bases from J, with 11 bases between. The germline gives CDR1 MDHEN, CDR2 SYDVKM. The CDR3 region is CASSLWAGWTYNEQFF. As DNA, the CDR3 is TGTGCCAGCAGTTTATGGGCAGGGTGGACCTACAATGAGCAGTTCTTC.

This clonotype showed up many times. V usage is TRBV2 and J usage is TRBJ1-2; D unclear. CDR1 is SNHLY and CDR2 is FYNNEI in the germline V gene. The length of the CDR3 is 13 residues. Trimming left V 2 bases short and J 8 bases short, with 12 bases between. The CDR3 DNA reads as TGTGCCAGCAGTGAATCGGCACGTCGGGGCTACACCTTC. Its protein product is CASSESARRGYTF.

Many counts were recorded for this clonotype. The chain employs TRBV2 and TRBJ2-4; TRBD2 matches at 14 bases. Germline V gene sequence: CDR1 SNHLY, CDR2 FYNNEI. The V gene end was trimmed by 4 bases and the J gene end by 0 bases; junction bases not matched to a gene: 8. This CDR3 has 19 amino acids. The CDR3 spells CASSGTSGRTNLAKNIQYF. The CDR3 DNA is TGTGCCAGCAGTGGGACTAGCGGGAGGACAAATCTAGCCAAAAACATTCAGTACTTC.

There are many counts of this clonotype. The rearrangement uses TRBV12-3 or TRBV12-4 and TRBJ1-2; 8 bases are a match to TRBD1. V lost 3 bases, J lost 8 bases, and 8 bases stayed unmatched. CDR3 size: 14 residues. CDR3 bases: TGTGCCAGCAGTTTTGCCCTGACAGGGGAAGGCTACACCTTC. The encoded protein is CASSFALTGEGYTF.

This clonotype came up once. The CDR3 ends on some other residue instead of the conserved phenylalanine or tryptophan, so this is likely a read error. The rearrangement links TRBV5-1 to TRBJ1-1; 8 bases fit TRBD1. Germline V gene data show CDR1 as SGHRS and CDR2 as YFSETQ. The V segment lost 3 bases and the J segment 2 bases; nucleotides outside the gene matches: 6. There are 15 residues in the CDR3. The CDR3 protein is CASSSTGTGNTEAFV. CDR3 DNA sequence: TGCGCCAGCAGCTCGACCGGGACAGGCAACACTGAAGCTTTCGTT.

This sequence joins TRBV12-3 or TRBV12-4 and TRBJ2-2; 8 nucleotides line up with TRBD1. V was pared by 3 bases and J by 7 bases, with 7 bases of the junction left unmatched. The CDR3 covers 15 residues. The CDR3: CASSFLGQVIGELFF. For the CDR3, the DNA is TGTGCCAGCAGTTTCTTGGGACAGGTAATCGGGGAGCTGTTTTTT.

This clonotype was picked up a small number of times. J is TRBJ1-1 and V is TRBV6-1; D ambiguous. V lost 7 bases, J lost 2 bases, and 17 bases lay in between. The germline CDR1 and CDR2 sequences are MNHNS and SASEGT. This CDR3 region has 15 residues. The CDR3 nucleotides read TGTGCCAGCACCGCCCCCGGGTCACTAAACACTGAAGCTTTCTTT. Translation: CASTAPGSLNTEAFF.

This clonotype occurred many times. The chain carries TRBV28 and TRBJ1-2; D remains unclear. The V end lost 4 bases, the J end lost 12 bases, and 24 bases lay between the germline ends. CDR3 length: 15 amino acids. Germline lookup yields CDR1 MDHEN and CDR2 SYDVKM. The CDR3 region is CASSSHSMGRAVDTF. DNA for the CDR3: TGTGCCAGCAGTTCCCACTCCATGGGGAGGGCCGTGGACACCTTC.

This clonotype was picked up many times. J is TRBJ1-3 and V is TRBV12-3 or TRBV12-4; TRBD1 matches 7 bases. This CDR3 has 15 residues. V shed 3 bases and J 1 base; nucleotides not matched to a gene: 3. CDR3 nucleotides: TGTGCCAGCAGTTTCCCGGGACAGTCTGGAAACACCATATATTTT. Amino acids: CASSFPGQSGNTIYF.

This clonotype showed up many times. J is TRBJ1-1 and V is TRBV29-1; D may be TRBD1 (5 bases). Germline loops: CDR1 SQVTM, CDR2 ANQGSEA. The CDR3 consists of 13 residues. Trimming pared 4 bases from V and 4 bases from J, leaving 13 bases between. CDR3 region: CSVAGRAITEAFF. CDR3 nucleotides: TGCAGCGTTGCCGGCAGGGCTATCACTGAAGCTTTCTTT.

Of note for this clonotype: A much more abundant neighbour one base away suggests this may be a read error. The V and J genes are TRBV7-2 and TRBJ2-1, with D perhaps matching TRBD2 (5 bases). The CDR3 runs to 16 residues. CDR1 and CDR2 from the germline V gene are SGHTA and FQGNSA. Trimming took off 1 base at V and 4 bases at J, with 14 bases between the two ends. CDR3 in amino acids: CASSLVPAEGYNEQFF. The CDR3 coding sequence is TGTGCCAGCAGCTTAGTTCCAGCGGAAGGATACAATGAGCAGTTCTTC.

This clonotype was found many times. V usage is TRBV29-1 and J usage is TRBJ2-3; D is ambiguous. V was shortened by 3 bases and J by 1 base, with 5 bases between the two germline ends. The CDR3 is 12 residues long. Germline V gene lookup returns CDR1 SQVTM and CDR2 ANQGSEA. The CDR3: CSVDKGTDTQYF. The DNA of the CDR3 is TGCAGCGTTGACAAAGGCACAGATACGCAGTATTTT.

This clonotype was recorded many times. The chain uses TRBV6-1 and TRBJ2-7; 9 positions agree with TRBD1. Germline V gene sequence: CDR1 MNHNS, CDR2 SASEGT. The CDR3 consists of 16 residues. With V trimmed by 2 bases and J by 2 bases, 7 bases remained unmatched. CDR3 nucleotides: TGTGCCAGCAGTGAACCTCGTCGGACAGGGGCCTACGAGCAGTACTTC. Translation gives CASSEPRRTGAYEQYF.

The gene calls are TRBV20-1 and TRBJ2-1; D may be TRBD1 (6 bases). Germline V gives CDR1 DFQATT, CDR2 SNEGSKA (reference sequence). This CDR3 has 15 residues. Deletions cut 0 bases from V and 7 bases from J, with 16 bases between. The CDR3 DNA reads as TGCAGTGCTAGAGATCTGACAGGCGATTCTAATGAGCAGTTCTTC. Translating it yields CSARDLTGDSNEQFF.